The sequence of this TCR beta chain was determined in a study of CD4 T cell repertoires in COVID-19. Germline values: CDR1 MNHEY, CDR2 SMNVEV (reference sequence). Trimming cost V 2 bases and J 6 bases; bases outside gene matches: 18. This CDR3 is built from 19 residues. Libraries were prepared by immunoSEQ multiplex PCR; TCRdb keeps only in-frame clonotypes and omits some of them. This sample has 60,000 to 90,000 clones, with about 80% found just once. The memory T cells were sequenced right after ex vivo isolation, without culture. The chain carries TRBV27 and TRBJ2-1; 8 bases map to TRBD2. Sequencing was performed on CD4+ T cells from peripheral blood, taken after recovery from COVID-19. The receptor was isolated from a human donor who had COVID-19. CDR3 nucleotides: TGTGCCAGCAGTTTACTGTCCAGGAGTGGAAGCGGGAGCCCCAATGAGCAGTTCTTC. It codes for CASSLLSRSGSGSPNEQFF.